One TCR beta chain is described in this entry. The sample originates from a study of shared clonotypes between healthy human individuals. The assay was immunoSEQ multiplex PCR, and TCRdb's table has in-frame clones only and misses some. The repertoire holds some 1 million clones, with roughly 70% as singletons. This clonotype was sampled from a man aged 18 to 30 in good health. The specimen was memory CD4+ T cells sorted from blood. Stated subset: CD45RA-negative fraction.

CDR3: CAISEAGRPYEQYF. DNA of the CDR3: TGTGCCATCAGTGAAGCGGGACGCCCCTACGAGCAGTACTTC. This chain links TRBV10-3 with TRBJ2-5; TRBD2 aligns across 7 bases. The J call may be incorrect, as the DNA end agrees better with TRBJ2-7. CDR3 length: 14 amino acids. Germline V gene lookup returns CDR1 ENHRY and CDR2 SYGVKD.